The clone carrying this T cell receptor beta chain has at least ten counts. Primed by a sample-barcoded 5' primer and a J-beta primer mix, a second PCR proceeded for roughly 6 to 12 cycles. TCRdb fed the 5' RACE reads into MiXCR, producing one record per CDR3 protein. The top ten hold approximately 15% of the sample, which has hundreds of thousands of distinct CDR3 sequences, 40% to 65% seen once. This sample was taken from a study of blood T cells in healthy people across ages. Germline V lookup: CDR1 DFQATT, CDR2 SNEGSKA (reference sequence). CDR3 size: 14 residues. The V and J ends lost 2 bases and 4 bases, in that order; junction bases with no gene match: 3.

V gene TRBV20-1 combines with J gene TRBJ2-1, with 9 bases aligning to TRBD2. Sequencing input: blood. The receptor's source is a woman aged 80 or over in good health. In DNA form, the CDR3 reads TGCAGTGCTAGAACTAGCGGGTCATACAATGAGCAGTTCTTC. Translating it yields CSARTSGSYNEQFF.